The present entry profiles one T cell receptor beta chain with its context. It has no known antigen specificity. Base qualities are missing; no much larger clone stands one base away. Receptors were amplified or captured by the immunoSEQ multiplex PCR assay. The multiplex PCR relied on a mix of 60 forward primers for TCR Vbeta segments and 13 reverse primers for TCR Jbeta segments. The CDR3 region of rearranged TCR beta genes was amplified from genomic DNA by a multiplex PCR assay. The Illumina HiSeq System was used to sequence the amplified TCR beta libraries as 87-base-pair reads. The paper's processing steps were these. A later analysis tallied 75 million to 85 million unique TCR beta chains across the 640 or so repertoires, and approximately 9.9 million of those chains were shared by two or more donors. A nearest-neighbor algorithm error-corrected the raw reads and collapsed the reads into unique sequences, merging closely related sequences to remove PCR and sequencing errors. CDR3 sequences were aligned to IMGT reference sequences to assign V, D and J gene segments. For a sequence to be retained, at least a six-nucleotide match to both a V gene segment and a J gene segment was required. A rearrangement counted as productive if the CDR3 had no stop codons and remained in frame with V and J, and every other rearrangement counted as non-productive. CDR3 was defined by IMGT convention, running from the second conserved V-encoded cysteine to the conserved J-encoded phenylalanine. The earlier analysis of more than 450 of the donors excluded sequences that lacked an unambiguous match to a single V gene segment. In an earlier analysis of roughly 500 of the donors, V segments were called functional above 56.7% productive rearrangements and were called segregating when the between-donor standard deviation exceeded 5%. A statistical classification framework was developed to diagnose cytomegalovirus status using the catalog of TCR beta chain sequences. V and J gene assignment, in a later analysis, came from comparing TCR nucleotide sequences with IMGT/GENE-DB human TR gene sequences. The TCRdist pipeline was used in a later analysis to assign CDR3 sequences and most-parsimonious VDJ recombination scenarios. In a later analysis, each TCR beta chain was defined by its CDR3 amino acid sequence together with its V-gene family, and reads without a unique V-gene family were excluded. A later analysis removed 592 highly shared, low-generation-probability nucleotide sequences to deal with suspected cross-contamination and a sequencing artifact. A later analysis calculated a clonal expansion index for each public chain from normalized within-repertoire ranks of inferred template counts. Generation probabilities in a later analysis came from a VDJ recombination model fitted to out-of-frame rearrangements, and those results were checked against IGoR. A later analysis scored TCR-TCR, TCR-HLA and TCR-CMV co-occurrence with hypergeometric tests, applying a repertoire-size bias correction to TCR pairs. In a later analysis, false discovery rates were estimated by permuting HLA or CMV assignments 20 times. In a later analysis, co-occurring TCRs were grouped with DBSCAN, and TCRdist sequence similarity was added when clustering was performed within HLA-allele-positive subsets. Co-occurrence clustering excluded repertoires with fewer than 30,000 or more than 120,000 public chains, plus five with anomalous nucleotide sharing. Sourced from immuneACCESS, this table was stored by TCRdb with only in-frame sequences that have V and J called. A share of the clones is absent; for the studies checked, an unresolved V gene accounts for under half, and the remainder has no known explanation. The V and J calls and the clone size are those of that table, but D and trimming were determined from the DNA. This sample holds approximately 140,000 clones; around 82% were observed only once. In total, the top ten clones hold about 3.2% of the sample.

V gives up 3 bases and J gives up 0 bases, and the segment between their germline ends measures 9 bases. As encoded in the germline V gene, CDR1 is KGHSH while CDR2 is LQKENI. The CDR3 covers 16 residues, taking in both the cysteine and the phenylalanine. Only CDR3 DNA is held: 48 bases, read in frame from base 1. These data belong to a study of cytomegalovirus exposure and HLA in healthy donors (dated by TCRdb to 2016 to 2017). Context from the whole study: In an earlier analysis of approximately 640 of the donors, 250 to 300 Gb of sequence data and roughly 100 million unique TCR beta sequences from 180 million or so T cells were reported. An early release covering roughly 600 HLA-typed donors comprised roughly 300 gigabases of sequencing data and around 80 million unique TCR sequences. Among the roughly 410 genotyped donors, around 81% belonged to the genetic ancestry cluster associated with self-reported Caucasian donors. The study was designed to test whether signatures of past pathogen exposure could be identified by cataloging public T cell receptors. The T cell repertoires of around 730 subjects were profiled by immunosequencing and related to cytomegalovirus serostatus. In addition to the first cohort of several hundred subjects, a separate validation cohort of 120 different subjects was used. To predict cytomegalovirus infection status, the study brought together high-throughput TCR immunosequencing, statistical association of individual TCRs with disease status, and machine learning. A later analysis re-examined previously published TCR beta repertoires from hundreds of donors and added high-resolution HLA genotyping to investigate patterns of TCR occurrence. In the later analysis, no new phenotypic data were used to find candidate immune exposures; instead, reliance was placed on TCR beta sequences and their occurrence across donors. An earlier analysis of several hundred of the donors applied high-throughput TCR beta sequencing to assess whether each TCR beta V gene segment acted as functional or pseudogenic. Alongside the repertoire data, information on donor age, sex, ethnicity and CMV serostatus was compiled. Genome-wide SNP genotypes for about 65% of the 666 donors were used in a later genetic analysis, which treated that subset as a discovery cohort. Every repertoire in the discovery cohort had been generated on one and the same sequencing platform. HLA typing covered class I and class II loci at four-digit resolution. Typing coverage varied by locus: roughly 629-630 donors for A, B, C, DRB1 and DQB1; 522 for DQA1; more than 600 for DPA1; approximately 490 for DPB1. A handful of DR-DQ haplotypes were handled as single units for association and clustering because linkage in the cohort was strong. Among 398 genotyped donors of the cohort, an average of approximately 240,000 unique TCR beta nucleotide sequences were sequenced per donor, roughly a sixth of them non-productive.

Paper-wide results and their limitations: The cohort was sequenced for TCR beta chains only, and without alpha or paired-chain data the features that could be detected were limited. A later analysis associated 15,000 to 20,000 TCR beta sequences with specific HLA alleles at a false discovery rate of 0.05. A further reported finding was that TCR beta sequences accurately predicted the HLA-A and HLA-B alleles for most subjects in the first cohort. Three of the identified cytomegalovirus-associated TCR beta chains were confirmed in vitro to be specific for cytomegalovirus antigens. Because the 87-base-pair reads could not distinguish some IMGT-functional V segments, including TRBV6-2 and TRBV6-3, those segments were excluded. Linkage disequilibrium might explain the correlated functional status among segregating V segments, but an unknown experimental factor could not be ruled out. According to the authors, the approach could potentially be generalized to other disease states and immunological phenotypes. A later genetic analysis associated a missense DCLRE1C variant with V-gene and J-gene trimming of TCR beta chains, and an independent cohort replicated the association. In a later genetic analysis, fewer N-insertions in productive TCRs were reported among donors in an Asian-associated ancestry cluster than the 666-donor mean. In a later analysis, several top co-occurrence clusters were reported to appear linked to parvovirus B19, influenza, CMV and Epstein-Barr virus. Broadly in line with IMGT annotations, most TCR beta V segments showed up in productive rearrangements about 87% or about 30% of the time in an earlier analysis of around 600 of the donors. When HLA alleles, especially DR and DQ, strongly co-occurred, TCR associations were difficult to assign to individual alleles. A total of 150 to 200 TCR beta chains were listed by the study as associated with cytomegalovirus. Cytomegalovirus status was reported to be diagnosed by the classifier with high specificity and sensitivity in both the original and validation cohorts. Roughly uniform sequencing depth across donors was assumed in presence/absence analyses, although this assumption may not hold. A later analysis found that HLA-associated TCR beta chains were more clonally expanded and had lower generation probabilities than equally common non-associated chains. In a later analysis, the rate of TCR association differed among HLA loci, with DRB1 alleles having the most associated TCRs and HLA-C alleles having the fewest. According to a later analysis, most CMV-associated TCR beta chains appeared to be HLA-restricted, and the HLA associations seemed to be driven largely by CMV exposure. For the cohort, immune exposure information was limited to CMV serostatus. A cluster of highly shared sequence variants was judged likely to represent a technical artifact of the sequencing pipeline. Across donors, most TCR sequences were observed very rarely, whereas some public TCRs were present in many individuals. Because HLA typing was missing for some donors at each locus, association tests included only the typed subset. Because counts were too low, roughly 18 rarely observed V segments, including chromosome 9 orphons, were left out of the earlier analysis of about 620 of the donors.

The cohort consisted of 650 to 700 healthy bone marrow donors. At the time of sampling, every cohort member was nominally healthy, though immune exposures that went unrecorded were likely present. The donor was CMV seropositive and was included in the group of 289 seropositive cohort members. Each donor provided a peripheral blood sample, and peripheral blood mononuclear cells were used for TCR beta sequencing. The Qiagen DNeasy Blood Extraction Kit was used to extract genomic DNA from the blood cell samples. This receptor was taken from a young man in good health and CMV-seropositive. Sample: PBMCs. The sequence is built from TRBV18 and TRBJ2-6; the D gene is perhaps TRBD1, from 6 matching bases. The CDR3 protein: CASSPIQGSGANVLTF. The DNA sequence is as follows: TGTGCCAGCTCACCCATACAGGGCTCTGGGGCCAACGTCCTGACTTTC.